The table lists the clone carrying this T cell receptor (beta chain) with a few counts. Its target is not known. This specimen belongs to a study of response to subunit inactivated influenza vaccine. Findings and caveats of the study: T cells newly recruited by each seasonal influenza vaccination are few, the authors suggested.

TCRdb re-called the RT-PCR reads with MiXCR, one entry per CDR3 protein. The repertoire has under 200,000 distinct CDR3 sequences, roughly a tenth of them found once; the top ten carry around 35%. This receptor was obtained from a man aged 50 to 75 who received an inactivated influenza vaccine. The sample consisted of CD8+ T cells sorted from PBMCs, taken roughly 24 months after vaccination.

CDR3 nucleotide sequence: TGCAGTGCTCCTAAGAGGAGAGAATATCTCAACTATGGCTACACCTTC. The encoded protein is CSAPKRREYLNYGYTF. V and J are TRBV20-1 and TRBJ1-2; no definite D call. Germline V gene lookup returns CDR1 DFQATT and CDR2 SNEGSKA (reference sequence). The ends were cut back, 5 bases at V and 2 bases at J, with 21 bases in the middle. The CDR3 loop spans 16 amino acids.